These 9 T cell receptor beta chains originate from one sample sequenced in a study of T cell repertoires in aging, cancer and after chemotherapy. Amplification of TCR beta used genomic DNA extracted from peripheral blood. Rearranged V-D-J TRB sequences were amplified with a mixed TRB-A/B primer pool. TCRdb processed the multiplex PCR reads anew with MiXCR; each CDR3 protein has one entry. The repertoire holds 10,000 to 15,000 distinct CDR3 sequences, with approximately 40% as singletons. Specimen: blood. Source of these receptors: a human donor in good health. The donor label of this sample is uncertain.

CDR3 in amino acids: CASSPGPGQSYSGANVLTF. The DNA of the CDR3 is TGTGCCAGCAGTCCGGGTCCGGGACAGTCTTACTCTGGGGCCAACGTCCTGACTTTC. This chain joins TRBV12-3 or TRBV12-4 and TRBJ2-6, with 7 bases that match TRBD1. The CDR3 sequence is 19 residues long. Unmatched junction bases numbered 13, after V lost 5 bases and J lost 0 bases.

In the case of this clonotype: One base away lies a much larger clone, so this may be a sequencing read error. The rearrangement uses TRBV29-1 and TRBJ2-5, with no clear D. The V and J ends lost 5 bases and 0 bases respectively, with 13 bases between them. The CDR3 loop spans 14 amino acids. In germline, CDR1 is SQVTM, CDR2 ANQGSEA. The CDR3 nucleotides are TGCAGCGTTTGTAGCCCACCCCACCAAGAGACCCAGTACTTC. This sequence encodes CSVCSPPHQETQYF.

This chain connects TRBV6-5 to TRBJ2-5; D is unclear. Per the germline V gene, CDR1 is MNHEY and CDR2 is SVGAGI. CDR3 length: 13 amino acids. CDR3 DNA sequence: TGTGTAAGTAAACATCGGTACCAAGAGACCCAGTACTTC. This gives the protein CVSKHRYQETQYF.

V is TRBV5-5 and J is TRBJ2-3; D may be TRBD1 (6 bases). V lost 5 bases and J lost 4, with 20 bases in between. Germline V CDR1 and CDR2: SGHKS, YYEKEE (reference sequence). The CDR3 spans 16 residues. The CDR3 DNA reads TGTGCCAGCAGTTACTCCCGGGACACCGGGGCAGATACGCAGTATTTT. Translated: CASSYSRDTGADTQYF.

This clonotype is medium-sized in the sample. The chain couples TRBV29-1 to TRBJ2-1; 7 bases agree with TRBD2. The CDR3 is 12 amino acids. The V and J ends lost 5 bases and 9 bases, in that order; junction bases with no gene match: 7. The V gene's germline CDR1 is SQVTM and CDR2 ANQGSEA. CDR3 sequence: CSVRASGSEQFF. The CDR3 nucleotides read TGCAGCGTTAGGGCTAGCGGAAGTGAGCAGTTCTTC.

V and J are TRBV6-1 and TRBJ1-4; 12 bases align to TRBD1. Germline V gene lookup returns CDR1 MNHNS and CDR2 SASEGT. The CDR3 contains 14 residues. Losses at the gene ends were 3 bases for V and 11 bases for J; bases not matched to a gene: 4. The CDR3 nucleotides read TGTGCCAGCAGTGAGGGACAGGGGGCAGAGAAACTGTTTTTT. This encodes CASSEGQGAEKLFF.

The chain links TRBV6-5 to TRBJ1-2, with no clear D. CDR1 and CDR2 from the germline V gene are MNHEY and SVGAGI. The CDR3 has 12 residues. Deletions cut 11 bases from V and 6 bases from J, with 16 bases between. This CDR3 reads CAHGLVENGYTF. The CDR3 nucleotides are TGTGCCCACGGTTTAGTAGAAAATGGCTACACCTTC.

The chain joins TRBV6-1 to TRBJ1-6, with TRBD1 matching 7 bases. The germline V gene encodes CDR1 MNHNS and CDR2 SASEGT. The CDR3 length is 13 residues. The V and J ends lost 5 bases and 6 bases, in that order; junction bases with no gene match: 1. CDR3 sequence (DNA): TGTGCCAGCAGTAGGGACAGTAATTCACCCCTCCACTTT. As protein: CASSRDSNSPLHF.

The rearrangement uses TRBV5-4 and TRBJ2-5; D is unresolved. V lost 4 bases and J 3 bases, leaving 16 bases between the germline ends. This CDR3 is built from 15 residues. Germline V gene data show CDR1 as SGHNT and CDR2 as YYREEE (reference sequence). This chain's CDR3 is CASSQEARTEETQYF. The CDR3 DNA sequence: TGTGCCAGCAGCCAAGAGGCACGGACCGAAGAGACCCAGTACTTC. Variable domain in full (rest from reference TRBV5-4 and TRBJ2-5): ETGVTQSPTHLIKTRGQQVTLRCSSQSGHNTVSWYQQALGQGPQFIFQYYREEENGRGNFPPRFSGLQFPNYSSELNVNALELDDSALYLCASSQEARTEETQYFGPGTRLLVL.